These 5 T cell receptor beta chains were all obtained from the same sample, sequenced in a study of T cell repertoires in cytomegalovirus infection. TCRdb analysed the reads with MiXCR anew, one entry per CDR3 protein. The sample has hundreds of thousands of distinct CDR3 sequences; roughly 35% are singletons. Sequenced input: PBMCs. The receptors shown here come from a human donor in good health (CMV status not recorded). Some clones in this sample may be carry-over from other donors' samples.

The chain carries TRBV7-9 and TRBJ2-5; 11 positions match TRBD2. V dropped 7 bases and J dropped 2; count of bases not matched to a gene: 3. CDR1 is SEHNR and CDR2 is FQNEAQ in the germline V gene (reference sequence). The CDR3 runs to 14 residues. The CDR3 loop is CASMLAGGQETQYF. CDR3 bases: TGTGCCAGCATGCTAGCGGGGGGTCAAGAGACCCAGTACTTC.

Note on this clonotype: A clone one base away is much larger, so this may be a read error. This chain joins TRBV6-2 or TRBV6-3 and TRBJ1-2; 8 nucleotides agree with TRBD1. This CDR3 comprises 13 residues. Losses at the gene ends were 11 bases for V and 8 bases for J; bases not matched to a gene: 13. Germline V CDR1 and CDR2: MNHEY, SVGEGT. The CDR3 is CAREPQGAEGYTF. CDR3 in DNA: TGTGCCCGCGAACCCCAGGGGGCAGAGGGCTACACCTTC.

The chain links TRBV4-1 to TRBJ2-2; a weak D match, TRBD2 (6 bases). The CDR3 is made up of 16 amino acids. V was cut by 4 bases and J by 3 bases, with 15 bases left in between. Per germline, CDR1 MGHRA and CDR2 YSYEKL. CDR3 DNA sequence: TGCGCCAGCAGCCTGGAGGGTGACTGGGACACCGGGGAGCTGTTTTTT. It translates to CASSLEGDWDTGELFF.

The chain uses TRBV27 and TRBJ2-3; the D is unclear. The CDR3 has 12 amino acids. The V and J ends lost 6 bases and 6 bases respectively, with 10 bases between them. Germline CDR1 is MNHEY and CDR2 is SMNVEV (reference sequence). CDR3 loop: CASSARRDTQYF. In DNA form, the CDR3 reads TGTGCCAGCAGCGCCCGACGTGATACGCAGTATTTT.

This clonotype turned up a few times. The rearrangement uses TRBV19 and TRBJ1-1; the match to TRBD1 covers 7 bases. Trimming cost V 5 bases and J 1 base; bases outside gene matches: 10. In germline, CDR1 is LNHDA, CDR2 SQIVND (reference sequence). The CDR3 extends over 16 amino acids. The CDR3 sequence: CASSPRQGLENTEAFF. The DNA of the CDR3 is TGTGCCAGTAGTCCCAGACAGGGACTTGAGAACACTGAAGCTTTCTTT. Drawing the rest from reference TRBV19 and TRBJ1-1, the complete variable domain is DGGITQSPKYLFRKEGQNVTLSCEQNLNHDAMYWYRQDPGQGLRLIYYSQIVNDFQKGDIAEGYSVSREKKESFPLTVTSAQKNPTAFYLCASSPRQGLENTEAFFGQGTRLTVV.